The 29 T cell receptor beta chains in this list originate from one sample, sequenced in a study of cytomegalovirus exposure and HLA in healthy donors (TCRdb year 2017). The library was prepared using the immunoSEQ multiplex PCR assay. Held by TCRdb, this immuneACCESS table contains in-frame sequences only and omits some clones. Under half of the omission traces to an unresolved V gene where checked; the cause of the rest is unknown. A total of 57,000 or so clones appear in this sample, 90% to 95% of them only once. The ten largest make up approximately 2% of the sample. The specimen sequenced was PBMCs. The source is a woman aged 30 to 39 in good health and CMV-seronegative.

The V and J genes are TRBV23-1 and TRBJ2-7; TRBD1 agrees at 7 bases. TRBV23-1 is assigned to the ORF class and has an uncertain function. Trimming removed 6 bases from V and 3 bases from J; junction bases left unmatched: 14. This CDR3 comprises 16 residues. CDR3: CASSPGSQGQIYEQYF. As DNA, the CDR3 is TGCGCCAGCAGCCCCGGGTCCCAGGGACAGATCTACGAGCAGTACTTC.

This chain connects TRBV27 to TRBJ2-7; tentative D call: TRBD2 (5 bases). Trimming took 3 bases from V and 7 from J, leaving 7 bases between them. CDR3 length: 11 amino acids. Germline loops: CDR1 MNHEY, CDR2 SMNVEV (reference sequence). Written as DNA, the CDR3 is TGTGCCAGCAGTTTTGGGAGTGAGCAGTACTTC. It translates to CASSFGSEQYF.

V gene TRBV7-2 combines with J gene TRBJ2-5; D gene unclear. Germline CDR1 reads SGHTA; CDR2 reads FQGNSA. The V gene lost 0 bases and the J gene lost 1 base, with 6 bases spanning the gap. There are 14 residues in the CDR3. As DNA, the CDR3 is TGTGCCAGCAGCTTAGCCCTGGCCCAAGAGACCCAGTACTTC. It specifies CASSLALAQETQYF.

The chain is built from TRBV7-2 and TRBJ2-3, with TRBD1 as a possible D gene (5 bases). The CDR3 is 16 residues long. Trimming took off 5 bases at V and 2 bases at J, with 17 bases between the two ends. Per the germline V gene, CDR1 is SGHTA and CDR2 is FQGNSA. CDR3 sequence reads: CASSVRGTVPTDTQYF. CDR3 nucleotide sequence: TGTGCCAGCAGCGTAAGGGGTACCGTACCCACAGATACGCAGTATTTT. The variable domain in full, completed from reference TRBV7-2 and TRBJ2-3, reads GAGVSQSPSNKVTEKGKDVELRCDPISGHTALYWYRQSLGQGLEFLIYFQGNSAPDKSGLPSDRFSAERTGGSVSTLTIQRTQQEDSAVYLCASSVRGTVPTDTQYFGPGTRLTVL.

The genes are TRBV5-5 and TRBJ1-4; TRBD1 might be the D (6 bases). Trimming removed 0 bases at V and 4 bases at J, with 10 bases between. This CDR3 spans 15 amino acids. Germline lookup yields CDR1 SGHKS and CDR2 YYEKEE (reference sequence). CDR3 region: CASSLDQGINEKLFF. In nucleotides, the CDR3 is TGTGCCAGCAGCTTGGATCAGGGGATTAATGAAAAACTGTTTTTT.

The chain links TRBV9 to TRBJ2-1; 11 positions agree with TRBD2. The germline gives CDR1 SGDLS, CDR2 YYNGEE. The length of the CDR3 is 14 residues. Trimming took 2 bases from V and 8 from J; bases not matched to a gene: 3. CDR3 nucleotides: TGTGCCAGCAGCGTTAGCGGGAGGGCCCATGAGCAGTTCTTC. It specifies CASSVSGRAHEQFF.

The gene calls are TRBV11-2 and TRBJ2-1; the D is unclear. Germline CDR1 and CDR2: SGHAT and FQNNGV. V was clipped by 4 bases and J by 0 bases, with 10 bases between them. The CDR3 has 15 amino acids. The CDR3: CASSYTESSYNEQFF. CDR3 bases: TGTGCCAGCAGCTACACAGAGAGCTCCTACAATGAGCAGTTCTTC. Looking up the rest from reference TRBV11-2 and TRBJ2-1 gives the full variable domain: EAGVAQSPRYKIIEKRQSVAFWCNPISGHATLYWYQQILGQGPKLLIQFQNNGVVDDSQLPKDRFSAERLKGVDSTLKIQPAKLEDSAVYLCASSYTESSYNEQFFGPGTRLTVL.

The chain carries TRBV5-6 and TRBJ1-2; 8 positions agree with TRBD1. With V trimmed by 2 bases and J by 9 bases, 15 bases remained unmatched. Germline V lookup: CDR1 SGHDT, CDR2 YYEEEE. The CDR3 loop spans 16 amino acids. The CDR3 coding sequence is TGTGCCAGCAGCTTTGGGCCGGGACAGGTGTTCATGAGCTACACCTTC. Amino acids: CASSFGPGQVFMSYTF.

The chain carries TRBV21-1 and TRBJ1-1; the table's D call, TRBD1, was not checked against the DNA. TRBV21-1 has pseudogene status. The CDR3 is made up of 16 amino acids. The CDR3 region is CASSRDTELMNTEAFF. CDR3 nucleotides: TGTGCCAGCAGCAGGGACACCGAGCTCATGAACACTGAAGCTTTCTTT.

V usage is TRBV6-1 and J usage is TRBJ1-2, with D possibly TRBD1 on 5 matching bases. The ends were cut back, 6 bases at V and 2 bases at J, with 13 bases in the middle. The germline V gene encodes CDR1 MNHNS and CDR2 SASEGT. The CDR3 spans 14 residues. CDR3 protein: CASRETEPNYGYTF. CDR3 nucleotides: TGTGCCAGCAGAGAGACAGAGCCAAACTATGGCTACACCTTC.

The chain carries TRBV14 and TRBJ2-5; 13 nucleotides line up with TRBD2. The CDR3 is 18 residues long. From germline, CDR1 is SGHDN and CDR2 FVKESK. The trim removed 4 bases at V and 0 bases at J, leaving 8 bases unmatched. The CDR3 protein is CASSRDRLAGGYQETQYF. The CDR3 nucleotides read TGTGCCAGCAGCCGAGACAGACTAGCGGGAGGTTACCAAGAGACCCAGTACTTC.

Remarks on this clone: A junction boundary mismatches the germline segment, possibly from a read error. V gene TRBV7-7 combines with J gene TRBJ1-4, with TRBD1 matching over 9 bases. The CDR3 extends over 17 amino acids. Germline V gene data show CDR1 as SSHAT and CDR2 as FNYEAQ (reference sequence). The CDR3 protein is CASSLYPPTGGDEKLFF. As DNA, the CDR3 is TGTGCTAGCAGCCTTTACCCTCCGACAGGGGGGGATGAAAAACTGTTTTTT.

A note on this clone: This specimen includes other DNA sequences encoding the same CDR3. This rearrangement joins TRBV19 to TRBJ2-7, with D uncertain. This CDR3 has 11 residues. With 4 bases removed from V and 7 bases from J, the gap between germline ends came to 8 bases. Per the germline V gene, CDR1 is LNHDA and CDR2 is SQIVND (reference sequence). CDR3 in amino acids: CASSSTGEQYF. DNA for the CDR3: TGTGCCAGTAGTAGTACCGGGGAGCAGTACTTC.

V is TRBV9 and J is TRBJ2-1; 7 bases agree with TRBD2. Looked up from germline, CDR1 is SGDLS and CDR2 is YYNGEE. After removal of 2 bases from V and 6 bases from J, the junction contained 5 bases not matched to a gene. The CDR3 sequence is 14 residues long. DNA of the CDR3: TGTGCCAGCAGCGTGTCTAGCGGAGCCAATGAGCAGTTCTTC. Its translation is CASSVSSGANEQFF.

A single count supports this clone. V gene TRBV19 combines with J gene TRBJ1-5; the D gene is possibly TRBD1 (5 bases). The CDR3 extends over 15 amino acids. CDR1 and CDR2 (germline): LNHDA, SQIVND (reference sequence). Trimming took off 6 bases at V and 3 bases at J, with 15 bases between the two ends. The CDR3 DNA reads as TGTGCCAGTAGAGCGATGGGACTGAACAATCAGCCCCAGCATTTT. Protein sequence: CASRAMGLNNQPQHF.

CDR3 in amino acids: CASRSGRGGDTQYF. CDR3 bases: TGTGCCAGCAGAAGCGGGAGAGGGGGAGATACGCAGTATTTT. The chain joins TRBV7-2 to TRBJ2-3, with 8 bases fitting TRBD2. V was clipped by 6 bases and J by 5 bases; unmatched bases: 7. The CDR3 extends over 14 amino acids. The germline V gene has CDR1 SGHTA and CDR2 FQGNSA.

The chain couples TRBV9 to TRBJ2-5; TRBD2 agrees at 8 bases. With 0 bases clipped from V and 0 bases from J, the junction kept 7 bases outside the gene matches. CDR3 length equals 17 residues. Germline assignment: CDR1 SGDLS and CDR2 YYNGEE. CDR3 sequence: CASSVGYSGGDQETQYF. CDR3 nucleotide sequence: TGTGCCAGCAGCGTAGGCTACTCGGGAGGGGACCAAGAGACCCAGTACTTC.

This sequence joins TRBV12-5 and TRBJ1-1; weak D call: TRBD1 (5 bases). Germline V gene sequence: CDR1 LGHNT, CDR2 FRNRAP. The CDR3 length is 15 residues. V shed 4 bases and J shed 4 bases, with 16 bases lying between them. The DNA for the CDR3 is TGTGCTAGTGGTTCCTACTCAGGGTGGGGCACTGAAGCTTTCTTT. It translates to CASGSYSGWGTEAFF.

The chain uses TRBV19 and TRBJ2-2; tentative D call: TRBD1 (6 bases). Trimming pared 7 bases from V and 2 bases from J, leaving 20 bases between. The germline V gene has CDR1 LNHDA and CDR2 SQIVND (reference sequence). The CDR3 has 17 residues. The chain's CDR3 is CASTPTYGTLNTGELFF. CDR3 in DNA: TGTGCCAGTACCCCGACATACGGGACACTAAACACCGGGGAGCTGTTTTTT. Full variable domain (rest looked up from reference TRBV19 and TRBJ2-2): DGGITQSPKYLFRKEGQNVTLSCEQNLNHDAMYWYRQDPGQGLRLIYYSQIVNDFQKGDIAEGYSVSREKKESFPLTVTSAQKNPTAFYLCASTPTYGTLNTGELFFGEGSRLTVL.

This rearrangement joins TRBV6-5 to TRBJ1-2; maybe TRBD1 (5 bases). Germline CDR1 is MNHEY and CDR2 is SVGAGI. Trimming stripped 2 bases from V and 2 bases from J, with 12 bases between. This CDR3 has 15 amino acids. The CDR3 coding sequence is TGTGCCAGCAGTTACCTTCACGGGGGAAACTATGGCTACACCTTC. The encoded protein is CASSYLHGGNYGYTF.

This clone was recorded once. CDR3 in amino acids: CASSYIAGGPKNIQYF. The CDR3 DNA reads as TGTGCCAGCAGTTACATAGCGGGAGGGCCCAAAAACATTCAGTACTTC. V is TRBV6-5 and J is TRBJ2-4, with TRBD2 matching over 11 bases. The germline V gene encodes CDR1 MNHEY and CDR2 SVGAGI. The CDR3 sequence is 16 residues long. V gave up 2 bases and J gave up 2 bases; unmatched junction bases: 2.

The V and J genes are TRBV5-1 and TRBJ2-3, with D possibly being TRBD2 (6 bases). Per the germline V gene, CDR1 is SGHRS and CDR2 is YFSETQ. The CDR3 is made up of 11 amino acids. V lost 5 bases, J lost 5 bases, and 6 bases lay in between. CDR3 sequence: CASREGDTQYF. CDR3 DNA sequence: TGCGCCAGCAGGGAGGGAGATACGCAGTATTTT.

The rearrangement uses TRBV20-1 and TRBJ2-1; no clear D gene. Germline lookup yields CDR1 DFQATT and CDR2 SNEGSKA (reference sequence). The CDR3 has 10 amino acids. The ends were cut back, 6 bases at V and 9 bases at J, with 9 bases in the middle. CDR3 protein: CSAPGSEQFF. CDR3 coding DNA: TGCAGTGCCCCAGGTAGTGAGCAGTTCTTC.

The rearrangement joins TRBV18 to TRBJ2-7; TRBD1 matches 9 bases. Germline CDR1 is KGHSH and CDR2 is LQKENI. V lost 0 bases to trimming and J lost 6 bases; unmatched junction nucleotides: 6. The CDR3 extends over 15 amino acids. Written as DNA, the CDR3 is TGTGCCAGCTCACCACCCGGGACAGGGTATACCGAGCAGTACTTC. This encodes CASSPPGTGYTEQYF.

The V and J genes are TRBV28 and TRBJ1-4; no reliable D call. The germline CDR1 and CDR2 sequences are MDHEN and SYDVKM. This CDR3 contains 15 residues. V was pared by 5 bases and J by 8 bases, with 18 bases between. In DNA, the CDR3 is TGTGCCAGCAGTAACGTAGGGAGAGGAGTGGAAAAACTGTTTTTT. It is translated as CASSNVGRGVEKLFF.

This chain links TRBV28 with TRBJ2-1; 7 nucleotides align to TRBD2. Germline assignment: CDR1 MDHEN and CDR2 SYDVKM. The V segment lost 6 bases and the J segment 5 bases; nucleotides outside the gene matches: 10. The CDR3 consists of 15 residues. The CDR3 nucleotides are TGTGCCAGCAGCCGGGGGGTAATCGGGCACAATGAGCAGTTCTTC. Its translation: CASSRGVIGHNEQFF.

This chain joins TRBV29-1 and TRBJ2-7; 10 bases are a match to TRBD1. Germline V gene lookup returns CDR1 SQVTM and CDR2 ANQGSEA. V dropped 5 bases and J dropped 2; count of bases not matched to a gene: 6. CDR3 length equals 14 residues. The CDR3 region is CSVLKGTGAYEQYF. DNA of the CDR3: TGCAGCGTTCTTAAGGGGACAGGGGCCTACGAGCAGTACTTC.

This chain connects TRBV5-4 to TRBJ2-7, with unresolved D. This CDR3 contains 14 residues. V was trimmed by 1 base and J by 2 bases, leaving 10 bases between them. CDR1 is SGHNT and CDR2 is YYREEE in the germline V gene (reference sequence). CDR3 coding DNA: TGTGCCAGCAGCTTGTATAACGGTGCCTACGAGCAGTACTTC. It yields the protein CASSLYNGAYEQYF.

The chain employs TRBV27 and TRBJ2-7; D might be TRBD2 (6 bases). In germline, CDR1 is MNHEY, CDR2 SMNVEV (reference sequence). The CDR3 runs 11 residues. The germline V and J ends were trimmed by 2 bases and 7 bases, with 6 bases remaining between them. As DNA, the CDR3 is TGTGCCAGCAGTTTAGCGGGGGAGCAGTACTTC. It yields the protein CASSLAGEQYF.